This TCR beta chain was captured in a study of CXCR3-negative and CXCR3-positive naive CD8 T cells. General observations from the study: Between one naive subset and the other, surface CD5 was comparable, and TCR strength was inferred from TRB CDR3 properties. Within a donor, both naive subsets shared TRBV-TRBJ usage, unlike memory cells.

The germline CDR1 and CDR2 sequences are MGHRA and YSYEKL. The CDR3 runs 14 residues. UMI-labeled 5' RACE TRB cDNA libraries were prepared from the cells. TCRdb reanalyzed the 5' RACE reads and collapses them to one entry per CDR3 protein, without DNA. This repertoire includes 150,000 or so distinct CDR3 sequences. Comments on this clonotype: What it recognizes is unknown.

Sequences were obtained from naive CXCR3- CD8+ T cells from blood. The subset is: CD45RO-CCR7+CD27+CD95- naive CD8+ T cells lacking CXCR3 (TNR3-). The receptor comes from a human donor in good health. Some clones in this sample may be carry-over from other donors' samples. The chain has TRBV4-1 and TRBJ2-7; the TCRdb call, TRBD1, lacks DNA for checking. The CDR3 spells CASSHLPGGYEQYF.